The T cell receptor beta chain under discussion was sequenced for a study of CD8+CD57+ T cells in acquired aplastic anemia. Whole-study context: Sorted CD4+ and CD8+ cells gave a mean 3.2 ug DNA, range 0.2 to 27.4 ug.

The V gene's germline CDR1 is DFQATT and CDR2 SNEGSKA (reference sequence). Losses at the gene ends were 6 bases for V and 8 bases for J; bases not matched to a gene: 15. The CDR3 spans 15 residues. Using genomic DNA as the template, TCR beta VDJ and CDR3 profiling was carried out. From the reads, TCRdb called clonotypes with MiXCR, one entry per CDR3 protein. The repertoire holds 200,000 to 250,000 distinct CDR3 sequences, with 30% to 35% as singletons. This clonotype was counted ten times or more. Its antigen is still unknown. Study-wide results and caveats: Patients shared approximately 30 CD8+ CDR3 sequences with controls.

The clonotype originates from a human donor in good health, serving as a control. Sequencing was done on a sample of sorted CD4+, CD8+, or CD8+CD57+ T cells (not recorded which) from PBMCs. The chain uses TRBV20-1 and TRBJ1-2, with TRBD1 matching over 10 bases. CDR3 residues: CSAPAAKTGGKGYTF. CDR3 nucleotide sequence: TGCAGTGCGCCGGCCGCGAAGACAGGGGGCAAAGGCTACACCTTC.